Each of the 26 T cell receptor beta chains below was sequenced from the same sample in a study of T-cell memory formation after mild COVID-19. TCRdb analysed the 5' RACE reads with MiXCR anew, one entry per CDR3 protein. There are under 450,000 distinct CDR3 sequences in the sample; about 22% occur only once, and roughly 13% lies in the top ten. The sample consisted of PBMCs or a T cell subset sorted from them (not recorded which). These receptors were taken from an adult woman who had mild COVID-19 (a few samples of this study predate the infection). Cell type and time point are not known.

The chain combines TRBV5-1 with TRBJ1-1, with D perhaps TRBD1 (5 bases). V lost 1 base, J lost 3 bases, and 16 bases lay in between. The CDR3 is made up of 16 amino acids. The germline CDR1 and CDR2 sequences are SGHRS and YFSETQ. CDR3 in amino acids: CASSLSVTGTHTEAFF. The CDR3 DNA follows: TGCGCCAGCAGCTTGTCCGTGACCGGGACTCACACTGAAGCTTTCTTT.

The sample holds a few counts of this clonotype. J is TRBJ1-3 and V is TRBV9, with D possibly being TRBD1 (5 bases). Trimming removed 0 bases at V and 2 bases at J, with 12 bases between. The CDR3 is 16 amino acids. The germline V gene encodes CDR1 SGDLS and CDR2 YYNGEE. The DNA of the CDR3 is TGTGCCAGCAGCGTAGATGTCGGGGGTACTGGAAACACCATATATTTT. Translated: CASSVDVGGTGNTIYF.

The gene calls are TRBV9 and TRBJ2-2, with 9 bases fitting TRBD2. V lost 4 bases to trimming and J lost 0 bases; unmatched junction nucleotides: 4. This CDR3 is built from 16 residues. Germline lookup yields CDR1 SGDLS and CDR2 YYNGEE. As DNA, the CDR3 is TGTGCCAGCAGCCGACTAGCGGAAGCGAACACCGGGGAGCTGTTTTTT. It codes for CASSRLAEANTGELFF.

About this clonotype itself: The germline gene is not matched at one end of the junction; a read error may be the cause. The CDR3 sequence is CASSLGGLLQETHYF. Here the CDR3 DNA reads TGTGCCAGCAGCTTAGGAGGACTGCTTCAAGAGACCCATTACTTC. The chain links TRBV7-9 to TRBJ2-5; D perhaps matches TRBD2 (5 bases). There are 15 residues in the CDR3. From germline, CDR1 is SEHNR and CDR2 FQNEAQ (reference sequence).

There are a few counts of this clonotype. The chain has TRBV24-1 and TRBJ2-2; 13 nucleotides align to TRBD2. Per germline, CDR1 KGHDR and CDR2 SFDVKD. This CDR3 is 19 amino acids long. V trimming: 5 bases; J trimming: 5 bases; junction bases outside the gene matches: 13. CDR3 nucleotides: TGTGCCACCAGTGCTCCCCCCGGGACTAGCGGGGACGAAACCGGGGAGCTGTTTTTT. As protein: CATSAPPGTSGDETGELFF.

The chain employs TRBV24-1 and TRBJ2-3; tentatively, D is TRBD2 (6 bases). The V and J ends lost 4 bases and 6 bases respectively, with 19 bases between them. The CDR3 has 16 residues. Germline V CDR1 and CDR2: KGHDR, SFDVKD. Written as DNA, the CDR3 is TGTGCCACCAGTGACCCAATAGCGGTCGGGATCGATACGCAGTATTTT. It is translated as CATSDPIAVGIDTQYF.

CDR3 amino acids: CASSTGTSGGGDTQYF. CDR3 nucleotide sequence: TGTGCCAGCAGCACCGGGACTAGCGGGGGGGGAGATACGCAGTATTTT. V is TRBV5-4 and J is TRBJ2-3; TRBD2 agrees at 16 bases. CDR3 length: 16 amino acids. With 4 bases clipped from V and 5 bases from J, the junction kept 4 bases outside the gene matches. Germline-derived CDR1 and CDR2 are SGHNT and YYREEE (reference sequence).

This clonotype occurred a few times. The chain employs TRBV24-1 and TRBJ2-2; D is uncertain. The CDR3 totals 12 residues. Trimming took 2 bases from V and 8 from J, leaving 5 bases between them. Germline values: CDR1 KGHDR, CDR2 SFDVKD. CDR3 nucleotide sequence: TGTGCCACCAGTGATTCTTCTGGGGAGCTGTTTTTT. Amino acids: CATSDSSGELFF.

This chain connects TRBV19 to TRBJ1-2, with D perhaps TRBD1 (6 bases). Germline V CDR1 and CDR2: LNHDA, SQIVND (reference sequence). Trimming stripped 5 bases from V and 4 bases from J, with 11 bases between. The CDR3 is 13 amino acids. The DNA for the CDR3 is TGTGCCAGTAGTTACAGGGAGACCTATGGCTACACCTTC. Its translation: CASSYRETYGYTF.

The chain uses TRBV7-8 and TRBJ1-1; no clear D gene. Germline CDR1 is SGHVS and CDR2 is FQNEAQ. The CDR3 length is 13 residues. V was shortened by 1 base and J by 6 bases, with 9 bases between the two germline ends. The CDR3 DNA reads TGTGCCAGCAGCTTAGGAATGTTGTCTGAAGCTTTCTTT. Residues: CASSLGMLSEAFF.

This clonotype was recorded many times. The genes are TRBV5-6 and TRBJ2-3, with a weak D call TRBD2 (6 bases). This CDR3 has 16 residues. V was clipped by 4 bases and J by 0 bases, with 15 bases between them. Germline V CDR1 and CDR2: SGHDT, YYEEEE. CDR3 loop: CASSLGRETSTDTQYF. Here the CDR3 DNA reads TGTGCCAGCAGCCTGGGACGGGAGACTAGCACAGATACGCAGTATTTT.

The rearrangement uses TRBV4-3 and TRBJ1-2; 9 bases fit TRBD1. J was trimmed by 5 bases and V by 0 bases; bases with no gene match: 4. The germline V gene encodes CDR1 LGHNA and CDR2 YSLEER. The CDR3 spans 15 residues. In nucleotides, the CDR3 is TGCGCCAGCAGCCAAGAACAGGGGGCTGTGTATGGCTACACCTTC. Translating gives CASSQEQGAVYGYTF.

This clonotype was recorded at least ten times. The chain carries TRBV27 and TRBJ2-1; tentatively, D is TRBD2 (6 bases). The CDR3 is 16 residues long. V was clipped by 8 bases and J by 9 bases, with 26 bases between them. Germline V gives CDR1 MNHEY, CDR2 SMNVEV (reference sequence). CDR3 DNA: TGTGCCAGCCGTCCCCGGCCGGGGTGGGAGGCGGGTGAGCAGTTCTTC. Its translation: CASRPRPGWEAGEQFF.

In its sample, this clonotype was seen many times. The rearrangement links TRBV14 to TRBJ2-7; 7 bases match TRBD1. V lost 4 bases, J lost 2 bases, and 2 bases stayed unmatched. CDR1 and CDR2 from the germline V gene are SGHDN and FVKESK. CDR3 length: 13 amino acids. CDR3 bases: TGTGCCAGCAGCCGACAGGGACCCTACGAGCAGTACTTC. It translates to CASSRQGPYEQYF. Variable domain in full (rest from reference TRBV14 and TRBJ2-7): EAGVTQFPSHSVIEKGQTVTLRCDPISGHDNLYWYRRVMGKEIKFLLHFVKESKQDESGMPNNRFLAERTGGTYSTLKVQPAELEDSGVYFCASSRQGPYEQYFGPGTRLTVT.

The chain links TRBV24-1 to TRBJ2-1; 10 bases fit TRBD2. This CDR3 spans 16 amino acids. The V and J ends lost 3 bases and 7 bases, in that order; junction bases with no gene match: 8. Germline V gene lookup returns CDR1 KGHDR and CDR2 SFDVKD. CDR3 loop: CATSDGLAGAWNEQFF. The CDR3 DNA reads TGTGCCACCAGTGATGGGCTAGCGGGAGCTTGGAATGAGCAGTTCTTC.

This sequence joins TRBV12-3 or TRBV12-4 and TRBJ1-4; no reliable D call. This CDR3 comprises 14 residues. V shed 0 bases and J shed 4 bases, with 6 bases lying between them. CDR3 loop: CASSLAGGNEKLFF. CDR3 sequence (DNA): TGTGCCAGCAGTTTAGCAGGTGGTAATGAAAAACTGTTTTTT.

The chain joins TRBV10-3 to TRBJ2-1; 10 nucleotides match TRBD2. The CDR3 is 15 amino acids. The junction had 7 bases not matched to a gene; V was cut back by 6 bases and J by 5 bases. Germline loops: CDR1 ENHRY, CDR2 SYGVKD. The CDR3 region is CAIRKGLADNNEQFF. The DNA of the CDR3 is TGTGCCATCAGAAAAGGACTAGCGGACAACAATGAGCAGTTCTTC.

The rearrangement joins TRBV12-3 or TRBV12-4 to TRBJ1-6; D gene ambiguous. The V and J ends lost 6 bases and 0 bases respectively, with 12 bases between them. CDR3 length: 16 amino acids. CDR3 DNA: TGTGCCAGCAGCTCCCTATCGAGCTCCTATAATTCACCCCTCCACTTT. Its translation: CASSSLSSSYNSPLHF.

This chain uses TRBV7-3 with TRBJ2-1; 12 nucleotides line up with TRBD1. The CDR3 contains 14 residues. The germline V gene has CDR1 SGHTA and CDR2 FQGTGA. Trimming at V came to 4 bases and at J to 7 bases, leaving 2 bases not matched to a gene. CDR3 sequence reads: CASSSGQGANEQFF. CDR3 nucleotides: TGTGCCAGCAGCTCGGGACAGGGGGCGAATGAGCAGTTCTTC. The variable domain in full, completed from reference TRBV7-3 and TRBJ2-1, reads GAGVSQTPSNKVTEKGKYVELRCDPISGHTALYWYRQSLGQGPEFLIYFQGTGAADDSGLPNDRFFAVRPEGSVSTLKIQRTERGDSAVYLCASSSGQGANEQFFGPGTRLTVL.

This clonotype occurred a few times. The genes are TRBV6-5 and TRBJ1-1, with unresolved D. The V and J ends lost 3 bases and 6 bases respectively, with 11 bases between them. The V gene's germline CDR1 is MNHEY and CDR2 SVGAGI. This CDR3 region has 13 residues. The CDR3, as DNA: TGTGCCAGCAGTTATTCCGCCCCCTCTGAAGCTTTCTTT. Protein: CASSYSAPSEAFF.

This clonotype has more than one count but fewer than ten. This chain connects TRBV29-1 to TRBJ2-1; TRBD2 aligns across 8 bases. Trimming removed 1 base from V and 3 bases from J; junction bases left unmatched: 8. The CDR3 loop spans 16 amino acids. Germline CDR1 and CDR2: SQVTM and ANQGSEA. CDR3 region: CSVEGQRETFYNEQFF. The CDR3 DNA follows: TGCAGCGTTGAAGGACAGCGGGAGACCTTCTACAATGAGCAGTTCTTC.

The chain carries TRBV29-1 and TRBJ2-2; D gene unclear. The CDR3 is 14 residues long. CDR1 SQVTM and CDR2 ANQGSEA come from the germline V gene. Trimming shortened V by 7 bases and J by 0 bases, and 12 bases separated the two germline ends. CDR3 residues: CSAERLPNTGELFF. Written as DNA, the CDR3 is TGCAGCGCCGAGAGGCTTCCGAACACCGGGGAGCTGTTTTTT.

J is TRBJ2-3 and V is TRBV27; the D call may be TRBD1 or TRBD2 (5 bases each). This CDR3 region has 16 residues. V dropped 3 bases and J dropped 4 bases, with 17 bases sitting between them. Germline CDR1 is MNHEY and CDR2 is SMNVEV (reference sequence). The CDR3 coding sequence is TGTGCCAGCAGTTTTATGGGACCTTCGGTTGCAGATACGCAGTATTTT. Residues: CASSFMGPSVADTQYF.

The rearrangement links TRBV5-5 to TRBJ1-2, with D possibly matching TRBD1 (5 bases). Germline CDR1 and CDR2: SGHKS and YYEKEE (reference sequence). CDR3 length: 14 amino acids. The ends were cut back, 3 bases at V and 8 bases at J, with 17 bases in the middle. The CDR3: CASSYGHQAEGYTF. CDR3 DNA: TGTGCCAGCAGCTACGGACACCAGGCCGAAGGCTACACCTTC.

The V gene is TRBV5-1, the J gene TRBJ1-2; TRBD1 agrees at 7 bases. This CDR3 is 13 amino acids long. The V and J ends lost 4 bases and 4 bases, in that order; junction bases with no gene match: 4. Germline V CDR1 and CDR2: SGHRS, YFSETQ. Here the CDR3 DNA reads TGCGCCAGCAGCGGAACAGGGGTCTATGGCTACACCTTC. Translating gives CASSGTGVYGYTF.

This chain uses TRBV20-1 with TRBJ2-7; 8 nucleotides agree with TRBD1. This CDR3 is 14 amino acids long. From germline, CDR1 is DFQATT and CDR2 SNEGSKA (reference sequence). J was trimmed by 6 bases and V by 4 bases; bases with no gene match: 11. CDR3 amino acids: CSAKDRVKHREQYF. In DNA, the CDR3 is TGCAGTGCTAAGGACAGGGTAAAACATCGCGAGCAGTACTTC.